This T cell receptor beta chain was profiled in a study of cytomegalovirus exposure and HLA in healthy donors. Broader study findings: There were under 200 TCR beta chains listed as cytomegalovirus-associated. The availability of immune exposure information extended only to CMV serostatus. A later analysis linked a missense DCLRE1C variant to TCR beta V- and J-gene trimming.

With 60 Vbeta and 13 Jbeta primers, the PCR was carried out. Libraries were prepared by immunoSEQ multiplex PCR; TCRdb keeps only in-frame clonotypes and omits some of them. The sample has about 150,000 clones; 64% are singletons. CDR3 length: 14 amino acids. Germline assignment: CDR1 SGHRS and CDR2 YFSETQ. Notes on this clone: Its antigen is currently unknown. The junction shows a germline mismatch at one end, possibly a read error. This same CDR3 is encoded by further DNA sequences in the sample.

This TCR was recovered from a woman in her twenties or thirties in good health and CMV-seropositive. The V and J genes are TRBV5-1 and TRBJ1-2; 7 nucleotides align to TRBD1. Sequenced: PBMCs. CDR3 protein: CASSFDRVGSAYTF. CDR3 in DNA: TGCGCCAGCAGCTTCGACAGGGTTGGAAGTGCCTACACCTTT.